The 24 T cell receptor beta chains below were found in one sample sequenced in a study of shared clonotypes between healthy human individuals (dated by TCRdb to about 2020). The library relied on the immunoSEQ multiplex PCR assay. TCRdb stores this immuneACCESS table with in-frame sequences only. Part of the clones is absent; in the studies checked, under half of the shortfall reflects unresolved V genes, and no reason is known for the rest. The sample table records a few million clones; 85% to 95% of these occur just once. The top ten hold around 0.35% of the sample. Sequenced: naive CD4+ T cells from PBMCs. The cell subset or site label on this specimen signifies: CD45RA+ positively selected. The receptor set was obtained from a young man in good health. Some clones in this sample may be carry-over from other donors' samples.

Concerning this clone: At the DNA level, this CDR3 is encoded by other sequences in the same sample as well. CDR3 loop: CASSLGGTQETQYF. The CDR3 DNA is TGCGCCAGCAGCTTGGGCGGCACTCAAGAGACCCAGTACTTC. The chain couples TRBV5-1 to TRBJ2-5; D remains ambiguous. The germline V gene has CDR1 SGHRS and CDR2 YFSETQ. V was cut by 0 bases and J by 2 bases, with 8 bases left in between. The CDR3 is made up of 14 amino acids.

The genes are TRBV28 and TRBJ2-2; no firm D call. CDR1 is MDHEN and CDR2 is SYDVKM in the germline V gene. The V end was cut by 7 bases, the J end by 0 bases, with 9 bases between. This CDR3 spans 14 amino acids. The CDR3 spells CASNYSPNTGELFF. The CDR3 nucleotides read TGTGCCAGCAACTACAGCCCGAACACCGGGGAGCTGTTTTTT.

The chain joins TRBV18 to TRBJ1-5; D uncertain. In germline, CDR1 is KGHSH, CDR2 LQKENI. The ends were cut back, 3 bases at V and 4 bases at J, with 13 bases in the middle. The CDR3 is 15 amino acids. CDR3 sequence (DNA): TGTGCCAGCTCACCGATGGGCAGATTTAATCAGCCCCAGCATTTT. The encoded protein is CASSPMGRFNQPQHF.

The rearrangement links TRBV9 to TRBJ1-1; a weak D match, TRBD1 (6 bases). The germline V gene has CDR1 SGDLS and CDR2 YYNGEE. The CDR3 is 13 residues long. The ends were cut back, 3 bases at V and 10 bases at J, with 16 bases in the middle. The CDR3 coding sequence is TGTGCCAGCAGCGAGGGAGACAGGCACCGAGCTTTCTTT. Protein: CASSEGDRHRAFF.

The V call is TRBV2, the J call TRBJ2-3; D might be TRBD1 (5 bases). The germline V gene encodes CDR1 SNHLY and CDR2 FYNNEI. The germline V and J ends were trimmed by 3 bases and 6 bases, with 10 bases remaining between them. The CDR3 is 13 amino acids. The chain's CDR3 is CASSDQGIDTQYF. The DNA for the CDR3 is TGTGCCAGCAGTGATCAGGGTATCGATACGCAGTATTTT.

The CDR3 DNA reads TGCGCCAGCAGTGTCTCAGCGGTTGGCGGAGATACGCAGTATTTT. This translates into CASSVSAVGGDTQYF. The rearrangement uses TRBV10-1 and TRBJ2-3, with TRBD2 as a possible D gene (5 bases). This CDR3 contains 15 residues. The germline gives CDR1 WNHNN, CDR2 SYGVQD (reference sequence). V lost 4 bases and J lost 5, with 16 bases in between.

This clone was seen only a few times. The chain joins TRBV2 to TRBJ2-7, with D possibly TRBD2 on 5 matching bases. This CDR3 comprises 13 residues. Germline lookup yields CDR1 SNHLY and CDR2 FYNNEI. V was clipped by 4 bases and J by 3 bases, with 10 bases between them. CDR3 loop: CASSGEGDYEQYF. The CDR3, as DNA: TGTGCCAGCAGTGGAGAGGGCGACTACGAGCAGTACTTC. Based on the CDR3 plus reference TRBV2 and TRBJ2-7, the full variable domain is EPEVTQTPSHQVTQMGQEVILRCVPISNHLYFYWYRQILGQKVEFLVSFYNNEISEKSEIFDDQFSVERPDGSNFTLKIRSTKLEDSAMYFCASSGEGDYEQYFGPGTRLTVT.

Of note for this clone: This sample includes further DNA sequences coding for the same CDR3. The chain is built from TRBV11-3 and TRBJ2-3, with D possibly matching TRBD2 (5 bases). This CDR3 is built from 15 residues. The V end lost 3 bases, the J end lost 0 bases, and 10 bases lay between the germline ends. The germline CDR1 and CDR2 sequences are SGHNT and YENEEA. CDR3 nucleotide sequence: TGTGCCAGCAGCTTTGGCGGGTCTAGCACAGATACGCAGTATTTT. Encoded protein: CASSFGGSSTDTQYF.

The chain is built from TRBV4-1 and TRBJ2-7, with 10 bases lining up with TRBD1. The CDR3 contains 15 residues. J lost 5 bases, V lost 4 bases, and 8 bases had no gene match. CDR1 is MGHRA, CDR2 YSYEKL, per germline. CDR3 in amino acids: CASSLGQGGIDEQYF. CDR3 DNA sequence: TGCGCCAGCAGCCTCGGACAGGGGGGGATCGACGAGCAGTACTTC.

This CDR3 is CASSQRSSEWNTGELFF. DNA of the CDR3: TGTGCCAGCAGCCAACGCTCTAGCGAGTGGAACACCGGGGAGCTGTTTTTT. The chain couples TRBV4-2 to TRBJ2-2, with D possibly being TRBD2 (6 bases). V was cut by 2 bases and J by 1 base, with 14 bases left in between. From germline, CDR1 is LGHNA and CDR2 YNFKEQ. The CDR3 has 17 amino acids.

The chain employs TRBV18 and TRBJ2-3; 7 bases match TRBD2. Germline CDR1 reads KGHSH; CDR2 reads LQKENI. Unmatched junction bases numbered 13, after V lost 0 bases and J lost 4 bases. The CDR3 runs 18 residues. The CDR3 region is CASSPPVWRERGADTQYF. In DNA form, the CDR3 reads TGTGCCAGCTCACCACCCGTGTGGCGGGAGAGGGGCGCAGATACGCAGTATTTT.

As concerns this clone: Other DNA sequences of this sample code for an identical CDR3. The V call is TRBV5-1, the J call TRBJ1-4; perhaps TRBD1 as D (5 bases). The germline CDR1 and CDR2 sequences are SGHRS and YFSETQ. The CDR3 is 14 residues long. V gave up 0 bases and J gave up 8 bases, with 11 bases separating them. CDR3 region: CASSLAPGNEKLFF. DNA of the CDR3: TGCGCCAGCAGCTTGGCCCCAGGGAACGAAAAACTGTTTTTT.

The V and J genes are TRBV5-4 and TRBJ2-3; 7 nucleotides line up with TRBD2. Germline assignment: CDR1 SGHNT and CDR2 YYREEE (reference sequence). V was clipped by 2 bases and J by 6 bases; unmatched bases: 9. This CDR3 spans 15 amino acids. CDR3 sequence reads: CASSFPRGEGDTQYF. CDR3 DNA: TGTGCCAGCAGCTTCCCTCGGGGGGAAGGGGATACGCAGTATTTT.

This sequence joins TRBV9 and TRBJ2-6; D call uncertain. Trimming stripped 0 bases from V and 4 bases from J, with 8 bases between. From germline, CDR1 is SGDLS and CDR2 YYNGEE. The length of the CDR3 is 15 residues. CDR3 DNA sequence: TGTGCCAGCAGCGTAGGAGGTACCGGGGCCAACGTCCTGACTTTC. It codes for CASSVGGTGANVLTF.

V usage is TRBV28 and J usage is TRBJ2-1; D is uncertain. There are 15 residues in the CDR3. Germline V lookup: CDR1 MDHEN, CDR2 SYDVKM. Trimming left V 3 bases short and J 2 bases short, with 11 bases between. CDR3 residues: CASSFWAEPYNEQFF. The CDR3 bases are TGTGCCAGCAGTTTTTGGGCGGAGCCCTACAATGAGCAGTTCTTC.

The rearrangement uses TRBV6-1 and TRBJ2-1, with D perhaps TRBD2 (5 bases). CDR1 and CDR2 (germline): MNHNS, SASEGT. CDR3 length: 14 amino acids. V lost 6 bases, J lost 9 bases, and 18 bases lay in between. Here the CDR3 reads CASRELGRGGEQFF. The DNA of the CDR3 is TGTGCCAGCAGAGAATTAGGTCGGGGTGGTGAGCAGTTCTTC.

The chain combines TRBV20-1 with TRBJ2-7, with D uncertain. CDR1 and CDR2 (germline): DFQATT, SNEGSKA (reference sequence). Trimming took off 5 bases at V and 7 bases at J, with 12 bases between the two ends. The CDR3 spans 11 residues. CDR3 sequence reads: CSAYRFEEQYF. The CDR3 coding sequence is TGCAGTGCTTACCGCTTCGAGGAGCAGTACTTC.

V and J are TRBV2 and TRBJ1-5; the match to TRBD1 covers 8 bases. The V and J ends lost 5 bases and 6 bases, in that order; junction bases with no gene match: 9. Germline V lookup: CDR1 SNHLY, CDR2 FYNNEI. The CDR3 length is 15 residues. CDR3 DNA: TGTGCCAGCAGTTCCCGCCGGACAGGGAGTCAGCCCCAGCATTTT. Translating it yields CASSSRRTGSQPQHF.

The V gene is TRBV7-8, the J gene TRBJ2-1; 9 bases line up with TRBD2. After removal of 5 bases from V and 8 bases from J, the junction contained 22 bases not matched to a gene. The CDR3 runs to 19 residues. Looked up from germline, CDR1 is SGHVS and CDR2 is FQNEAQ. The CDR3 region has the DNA TGTGCCAGCAGCCCATCCCGGGTTAGCGGGAGAATAGGTTCCGATGAGCAGTTCTTC. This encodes CASSPSRVSGRIGSDEQFF.

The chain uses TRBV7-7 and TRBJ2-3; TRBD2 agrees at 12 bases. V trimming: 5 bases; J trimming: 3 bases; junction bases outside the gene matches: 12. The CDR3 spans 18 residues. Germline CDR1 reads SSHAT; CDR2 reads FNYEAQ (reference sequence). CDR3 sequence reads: CASSLAPSGRAGTDTQYF. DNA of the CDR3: TGTGCCAGCAGCCTCGCCCCTAGCGGGAGGGCCGGGACAGATACGCAGTATTTT.

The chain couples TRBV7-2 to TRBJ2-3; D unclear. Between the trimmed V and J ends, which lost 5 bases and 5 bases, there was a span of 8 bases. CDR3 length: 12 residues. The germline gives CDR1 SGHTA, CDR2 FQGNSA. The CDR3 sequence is CASSAVGDTQYF. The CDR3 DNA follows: TGTGCCAGCAGCGCGGTCGGAGATACGCAGTATTTT. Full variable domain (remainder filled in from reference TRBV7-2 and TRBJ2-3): GAGVSQSPSNKVTEKGKDVELRCDPISGHTALYWYRQSLGQGLEFLIYFQGNSAPDKSGLPSDRFSAERTGGSVSTLTIQRTQQEDSAVYLCASSAVGDTQYFGPGTRLTVL.

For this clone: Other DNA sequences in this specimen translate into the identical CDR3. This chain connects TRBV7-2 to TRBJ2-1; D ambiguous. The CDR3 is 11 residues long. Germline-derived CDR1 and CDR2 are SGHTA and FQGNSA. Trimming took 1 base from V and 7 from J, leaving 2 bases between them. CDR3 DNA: TGTGCCAGCAGCTTAGTGAATGAGCAGTTCTTC. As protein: CASSLVNEQFF.

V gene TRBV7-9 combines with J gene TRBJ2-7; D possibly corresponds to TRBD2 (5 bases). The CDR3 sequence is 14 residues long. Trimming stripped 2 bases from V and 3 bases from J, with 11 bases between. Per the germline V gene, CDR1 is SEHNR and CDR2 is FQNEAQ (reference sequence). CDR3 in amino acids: CASSLTGKGYEQYF. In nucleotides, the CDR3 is TGTGCCAGCAGCTTAACGGGGAAGGGCTACGAGCAGTACTTC. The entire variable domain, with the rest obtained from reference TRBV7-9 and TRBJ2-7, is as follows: DTGVSQNPRHKITKRGQNVTFRCDPISEHNRLYWYRQTLGQGPEFLTYFQNEAQLEKSRLLSDRFSAERPKGSFSTLEIQRTEQGDSAMYLCASSLTGKGYEQYFGPGTRLTVT.

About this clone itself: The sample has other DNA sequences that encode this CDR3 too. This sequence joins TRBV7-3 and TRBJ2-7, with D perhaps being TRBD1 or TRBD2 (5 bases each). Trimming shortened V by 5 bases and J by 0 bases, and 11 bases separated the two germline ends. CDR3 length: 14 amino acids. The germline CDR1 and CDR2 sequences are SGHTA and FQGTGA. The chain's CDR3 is CASSRSGSSYEQYF. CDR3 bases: TGTGCCAGCAGCCGCTCAGGGAGCTCCTACGAGCAGTACTTC.